This TCR beta chain emerged from a study of chemoradiotherapy in HPV16-positive cancers. The germline gives CDR1 GTSNPN, CDR2 SVGIG (reference sequence). V was shortened by 3 bases and J by 5 bases, with 15 bases between the two germline ends. The CDR3 is 14 residues long. The repertoire was sequenced with immunoSEQ multiplex PCR; TCRdb's copy has only in-frame clones and lacks some. The sample holds about 15,000 clones, roughly 93% seen once. Source: blood, taken from a patient who underwent chemoradiotherapy. The rearrangement joins TRBV30 to TRBJ2-3; D is perhaps TRBD1 or TRBD2 (6 bases each). This TCR was sampled from a human donor with HPV-associated anogenital cancer. The CDR3 spells CAWSVGGRGDTQYF. The CDR3 DNA sequence: TGTGCCTGGAGCGTGGGGGGCAGGGGAGATACGCAGTATTTT. Complete variable domain (other parts from reference TRBV30 and TRBJ2-3): SQTIHQWPATLVQPVGSPLSLECTVEGTSNPNLYWYRQAAGRGLQLLFYSVGIGQISSEVPQNLSASRPQDRQFILSSKKLLLSDSGFYLCAWSVGGRGDTQYFGPGTRLTVL.